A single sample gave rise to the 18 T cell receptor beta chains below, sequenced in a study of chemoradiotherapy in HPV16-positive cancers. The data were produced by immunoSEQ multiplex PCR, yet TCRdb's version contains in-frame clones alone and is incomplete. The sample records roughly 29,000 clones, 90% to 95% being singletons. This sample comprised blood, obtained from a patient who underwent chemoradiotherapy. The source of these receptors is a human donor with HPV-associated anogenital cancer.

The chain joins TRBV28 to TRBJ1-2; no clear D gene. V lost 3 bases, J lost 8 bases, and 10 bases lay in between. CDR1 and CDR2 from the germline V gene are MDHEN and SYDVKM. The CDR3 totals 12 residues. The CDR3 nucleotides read TGTGCCAGCAGTTTTTGGGCCGGCGGCTACACCTTC. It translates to CASSFWAGGYTF.

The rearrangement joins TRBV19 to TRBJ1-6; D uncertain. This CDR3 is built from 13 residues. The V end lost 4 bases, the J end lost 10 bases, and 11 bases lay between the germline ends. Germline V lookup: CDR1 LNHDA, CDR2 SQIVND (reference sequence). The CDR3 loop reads CASSSIQASPLHF. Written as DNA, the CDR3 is TGTGCCAGTAGTAGCATCCAGGCGTCACCCCTCCACTTT.

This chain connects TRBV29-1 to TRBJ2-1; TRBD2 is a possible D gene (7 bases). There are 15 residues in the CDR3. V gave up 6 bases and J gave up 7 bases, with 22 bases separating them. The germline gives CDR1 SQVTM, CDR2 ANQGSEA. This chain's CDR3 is CSVGWGGQAGNEQFF. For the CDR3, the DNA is TGCAGCGTGGGGTGGGGGGGGCAAGCGGGTAATGAGCAGTTCTTC.

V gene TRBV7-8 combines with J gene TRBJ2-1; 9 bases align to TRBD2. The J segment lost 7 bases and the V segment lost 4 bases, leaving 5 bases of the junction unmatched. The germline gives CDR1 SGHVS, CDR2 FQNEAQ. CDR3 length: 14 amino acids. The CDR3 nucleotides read TGTGCCAGCAGCTCTTGGACTAGCGAGAATGAGCAGTTCTTC. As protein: CASSSWTSENEQFF.

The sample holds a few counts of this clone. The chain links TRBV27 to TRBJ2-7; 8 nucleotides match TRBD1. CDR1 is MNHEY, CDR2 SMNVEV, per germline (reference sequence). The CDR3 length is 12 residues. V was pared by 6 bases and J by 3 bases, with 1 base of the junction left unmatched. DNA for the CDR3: TGTGCCAGCAGGGGGACAGGCTACGAGCAGTACTTC. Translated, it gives CASRGTGYEQYF.

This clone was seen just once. CDR3 bases: TGCGCCAGCAGCTTGGTTACTAGCGGGAGTGGGTCAGATACGCAGTATTTT. Protein sequence: CASSLVTSGSGSDTQYF. The chain employs TRBV5-1 and TRBJ2-3; 11 bases are a match to TRBD2. Germline V gives CDR1 SGHRS, CDR2 YFSETQ. The V segment lost 0 bases and the J segment 4 bases; nucleotides outside the gene matches: 7. There are 17 residues in the CDR3.

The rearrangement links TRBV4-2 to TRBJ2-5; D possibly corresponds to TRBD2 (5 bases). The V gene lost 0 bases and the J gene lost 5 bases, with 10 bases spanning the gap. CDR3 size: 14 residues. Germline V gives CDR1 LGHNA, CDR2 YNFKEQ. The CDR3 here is CASSQEEGWETQYF. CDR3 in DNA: TGTGCCAGCAGCCAAGAAGAGGGTTGGGAGACCCAGTACTTC.

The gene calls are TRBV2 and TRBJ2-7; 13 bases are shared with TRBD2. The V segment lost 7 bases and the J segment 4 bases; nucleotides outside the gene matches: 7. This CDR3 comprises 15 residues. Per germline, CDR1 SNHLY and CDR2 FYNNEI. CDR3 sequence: CASKSTSGGVYEQYF. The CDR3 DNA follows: TGTGCCAGCAAATCCACTAGCGGGGGGGTGTACGAGCAGTACTTC.

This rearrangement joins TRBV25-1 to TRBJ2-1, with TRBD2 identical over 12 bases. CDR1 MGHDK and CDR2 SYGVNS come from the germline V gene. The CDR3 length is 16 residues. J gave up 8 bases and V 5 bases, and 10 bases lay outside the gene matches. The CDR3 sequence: CASSSSSGRALDEQFF. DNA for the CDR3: TGTGCCAGCAGTAGCTCTAGCGGGAGGGCCCTCGATGAGCAGTTCTTC.

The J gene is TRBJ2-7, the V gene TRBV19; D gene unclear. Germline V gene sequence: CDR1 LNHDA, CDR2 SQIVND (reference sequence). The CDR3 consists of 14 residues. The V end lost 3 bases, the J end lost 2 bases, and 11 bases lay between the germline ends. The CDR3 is CASSMSSRPYEQYF. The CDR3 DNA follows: TGTGCCAGTAGTATGTCCAGTAGGCCCTACGAGCAGTACTTC.

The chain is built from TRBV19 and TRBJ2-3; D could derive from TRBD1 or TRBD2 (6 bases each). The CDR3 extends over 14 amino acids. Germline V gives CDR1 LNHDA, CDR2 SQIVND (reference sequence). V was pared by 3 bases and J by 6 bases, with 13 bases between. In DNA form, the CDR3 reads TGTGCCAGTAGTATTAGTCCGGGGGCTGATACGCAGTATTTT. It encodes CASSISPGADTQYF.

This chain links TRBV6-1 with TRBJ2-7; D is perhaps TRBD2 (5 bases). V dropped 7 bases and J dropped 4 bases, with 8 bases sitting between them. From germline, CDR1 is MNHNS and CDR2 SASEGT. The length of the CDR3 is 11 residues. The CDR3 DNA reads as TGTGCCAGCACCCGAGGGTACGAGCAGTACTTC. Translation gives CASTRGYEQYF.

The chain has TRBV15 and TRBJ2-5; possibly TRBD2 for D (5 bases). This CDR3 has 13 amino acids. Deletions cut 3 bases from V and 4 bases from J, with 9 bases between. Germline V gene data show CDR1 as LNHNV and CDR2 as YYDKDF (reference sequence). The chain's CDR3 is CATSRTGLETQYF. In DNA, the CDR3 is TGTGCCACCAGCAGGACGGGGTTAGAGACCCAGTACTTC.

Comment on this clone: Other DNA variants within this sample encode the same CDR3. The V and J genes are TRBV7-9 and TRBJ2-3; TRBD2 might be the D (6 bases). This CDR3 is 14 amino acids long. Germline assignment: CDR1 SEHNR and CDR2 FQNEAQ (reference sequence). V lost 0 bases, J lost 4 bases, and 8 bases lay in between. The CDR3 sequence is CASSLAGGSDTQYF. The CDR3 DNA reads TGTGCCAGCAGCTTAGCGGGGGGTTCAGATACGCAGTATTTT.

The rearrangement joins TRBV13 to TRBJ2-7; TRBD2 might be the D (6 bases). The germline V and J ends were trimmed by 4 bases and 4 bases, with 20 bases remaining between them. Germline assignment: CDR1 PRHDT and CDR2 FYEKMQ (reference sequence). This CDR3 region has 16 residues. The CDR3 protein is CASSSLGGVSRYEQYF. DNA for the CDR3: TGTGCCAGCAGCTCATTGGGCGGGGTCTCAAGGTACGAGCAGTACTTC. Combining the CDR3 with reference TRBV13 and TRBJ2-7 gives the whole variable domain AAGVIQSPRHLIKEKRETATLKCYPIPRHDTVYWYQQGPGQDPQFLISFYEKMQSDKGSIPDRFSAQQFSDYHSELNMSSLELGDSALYFCASSSLGGVSRYEQYFGPGTRLTVT.

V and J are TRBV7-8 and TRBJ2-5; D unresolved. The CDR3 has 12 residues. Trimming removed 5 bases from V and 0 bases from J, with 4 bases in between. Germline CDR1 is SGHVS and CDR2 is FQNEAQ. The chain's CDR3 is CASSLDQETQYF. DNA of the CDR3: TGTGCCAGCAGCCTCGACCAAGAGACCCAGTACTTC.

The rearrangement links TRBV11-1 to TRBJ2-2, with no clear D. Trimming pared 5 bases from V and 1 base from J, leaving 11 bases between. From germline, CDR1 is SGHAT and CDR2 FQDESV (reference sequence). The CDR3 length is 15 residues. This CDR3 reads CASSGPDWNTGELFF. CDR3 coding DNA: TGTGCCAGCAGCGGCCCCGACTGGAACACCGGGGAGCTGTTTTTT.

CDR3 in DNA: TGTGCCAGCAGTTCCGGACAGGGCTACGAGCAGTACTTC. The encoded protein is CASSSGQGYEQYF. This sequence joins TRBV6-5 and TRBJ2-7; TRBD1 agrees at 8 bases. J gave up 3 bases and V 4 bases, and 2 bases lay outside the gene matches. The CDR3 extends over 13 amino acids. Per the germline V gene, CDR1 is MNHEY and CDR2 is SVGAGI.